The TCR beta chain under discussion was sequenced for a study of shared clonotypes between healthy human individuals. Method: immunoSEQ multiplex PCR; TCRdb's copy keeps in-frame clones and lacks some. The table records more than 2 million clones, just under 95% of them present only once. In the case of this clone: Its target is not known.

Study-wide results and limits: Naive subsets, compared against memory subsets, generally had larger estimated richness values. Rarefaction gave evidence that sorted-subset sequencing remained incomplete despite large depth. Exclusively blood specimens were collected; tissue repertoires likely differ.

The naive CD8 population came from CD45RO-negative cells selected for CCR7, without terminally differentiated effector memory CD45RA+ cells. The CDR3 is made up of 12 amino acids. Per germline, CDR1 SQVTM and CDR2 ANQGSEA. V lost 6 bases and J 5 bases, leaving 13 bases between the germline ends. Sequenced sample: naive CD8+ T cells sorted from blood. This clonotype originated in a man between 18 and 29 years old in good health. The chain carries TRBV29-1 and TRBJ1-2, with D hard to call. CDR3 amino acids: CSVDVDQYGYTF. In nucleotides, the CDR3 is TGCAGCGTCGACGTTGATCAGTATGGCTACACCTTC.